A selection of T cell receptor beta chains follows, all from one sample in a study of T cell changes during pregnancy in multiple sclerosis. Using immunoSEQ multiplex PCR, the repertoire was profiled, and TCRdb retains in-frame clones only, with some absent. The sample contains about 77,000 clones, 75% to 90% of which appear only once. The sequencing here drew on peripheral blood, taken before pregnancy. The receptor source for this set is a female donor with multiple sclerosis, enrolled in a pregnancy study. The CDR3 runs from the conserved cysteine through the conserved F or W. Each record gives: J gene, V gene, clone size, D gene, CDR3 DNA, CDR3 protein. D genes are given only for firm matches. Clone size is stated in some rows and not others, as once, few, many or a class when expanded.

J gene: TRBJ2-7
V gene: TRBV5-6
clone size: .
D gene: .
CDR3 DNA: TGTGCCAGCAGCTCGAGATTAGCGGTCCTCTACGAGCAGTACTTC
CDR3 protein: CASSSRLAVLYEQYF

J gene: TRBJ1-6
V gene: TRBV4-3
clone size: .
D gene: TRBD1
CDR3 DNA: TGCGCCAGCAGCCAAAGGCAGGGACAGGGTATAACACCCCTCCACTTT
CDR3 protein: CASSQRQGQGITPLHF

J gene: TRBJ2-7
V gene: TRBV5-4
clone size: .
D gene: TRBD2
CDR3 DNA: TGTGCCAGCAGCTTCGGGAGGACAACGCCGGACGAGCAGTACTTC
CDR3 protein: CASSFGRTTPDEQYF

J gene: TRBJ1-1
V gene: TRBV18
clone size: once
D gene: .
CDR3 DNA: TGTGCCAGCTCACCACTAGGGGCCACTGAAGCTTTCTTT
CDR3 protein: CASSPLGATEAFF

J gene: TRBJ1-2
V gene: TRBV7-3
clone size: once
D gene: TRBD1
CDR3 DNA: TGTGCCAGCAGCTTGACCCCGGGACAGGGGGCCTCAGGCTACACCTTC
CDR3 protein: CASSLTPGQGASGYTF

J gene: TRBJ2-7
V gene: TRBV10-2
clone size: .
D gene: .
CDR3 DNA: TGCGCCAGCAGGAGACAGGACACCTACGAGCAGTACTTC
CDR3 protein: CASRRQDTYEQYF

J gene: TRBJ2-1
V gene: TRBV5-1
clone size: .
D gene: TRBD2
CDR3 DNA: TGCGCCAGCAGCAGCGAGCGGGGGGGCACGGATGAGCAGTTCTTC
CDR3 protein: CASSSERGGTDEQFF

J gene: TRBJ1-2
V gene: TRBV5-1
clone size: once
D gene: .
CDR3 DNA: TGCGCCAGCAGCTTTACAGGGCTTAGGAGCTATGGCTACACCTTC
CDR3 protein: CASSFTGLRSYGYTF

J gene: TRBJ2-1
V gene: TRBV7-2
clone size: .
D gene: TRBD1
CDR3 DNA: TGTGCCAGCAGCTCCGGACAGGTCGGGAACAATGAGCAGTTCTTC
CDR3 protein: CASSSGQVGNNEQFF

J gene: TRBJ2-1
V gene: TRBV20-1
clone size: .
D gene: .
CDR3 DNA: TGCAGTGCTAGAGATTTCGGGTCACCGTTCTTC
CDR3 protein: CSARDFGSPFF

J gene: TRBJ2-2
V gene: TRBV2
clone size: few
D gene: TRBD1
CDR3 DNA: TGTGCCAGCAGTTACGACAGGGGGTACACCGGGGAGCTGTTTTTT
CDR3 protein: CASSYDRGYTGELFF

J gene: TRBJ1-1
V gene: TRBV5-1
clone size: .
D gene: .
CDR3 DNA: TGCGCCAGCAGCTCCCTCCCGGAGGGCACTGAAGCTTTCTTT
CDR3 protein: CASSSLPEGTEAFF

J gene: TRBJ1-4
V gene: TRBV7-9
clone size: once
D gene: .
CDR3 DNA: TGTGCCAGCAGCTTTAAACGGTTTGCAACTAATGAAAAACTGTTTTTT
CDR3 protein: CASSFKRFATNEKLFF

J gene: TRBJ2-5
V gene: TRBV7-9
clone size: .
D gene: TRBD1
CDR3 DNA: TGTGCCAGCAGCTTTTGGACAGGGGGCGAAGAGACCCAGTACTTC
CDR3 protein: CASSFWTGGEETQYF

J gene: TRBJ2-5
V gene: TRBV7-2
clone size: .
D gene: .
CDR3 DNA: TGTGCCAGCAGCCCCGGGACTCCCGTCTTGGGCGAGACCCAGTACTTC
CDR3 protein: CASSPGTPVLGETQYF

J gene: TRBJ1-4
V gene: TRBV18
clone size: .
D gene: TRBD1
CDR3 DNA: TGTGCCAGCTCACCACTCGCGGAGGGGGCTGAAAAACTGTTTTTT
CDR3 protein: CASSPLAEGAEKLFF

J gene: TRBJ1-5
V gene: TRBV2
clone size: .
D gene: TRBD1
CDR3 DNA: TGTGCCAGCTCAGGGGAAACAGGGGCTCTTAGGCCCCAGCATTTT
CDR3 protein: CASSGETGALRPQHF

J gene: TRBJ2-2
V gene: TRBV5-5
clone size: .
D gene: .
CDR3 DNA: TGTGCCAGCAGCTTGGAACCGCGAATGGGGGAGCTGTTTTTT
CDR3 protein: CASSLEPRMGELFF

J gene: TRBJ1-3
V gene: TRBV2
clone size: .
D gene: .
CDR3 DNA: TGTGCCAGCAACCGGCAGGGGCCCTTCTCTGGAAACACCATATATTTT
CDR3 protein: CASNRQGPFSGNTIYF

J gene: TRBJ1-3
V gene: TRBV6-5
clone size: .
D gene: .
CDR3 DNA: TGTGCCAGCAGTTACTGGGCGAACTCTGGAAACACCATATATTTT
CDR3 protein: CASSYWANSGNTIYF

J gene: TRBJ2-7
V gene: TRBV4-1
clone size: .
D gene: .
CDR3 DNA: TGCGCCAGCAGCCAATACCGCGGGGGCAGGGACGAGCAGTACTTC
CDR3 protein: CASSQYRGGRDEQYF

J gene: TRBJ1-3
V gene: TRBV5-4
clone size: .
D gene: .
CDR3 DNA: TGTGCCAGCAGCACTCCCGGCGGGGACGGTGGAAACACCATATATTTT
CDR3 protein: CASSTPGGDGGNTIYF

J gene: TRBJ2-7
V gene: TRBV7-2
clone size: .
D gene: TRBD1
CDR3 DNA: TGTGCCAGCAGCTTCCGGTCAGGGCAGGGGGCGTACGAGCAGTACTTC
CDR3 protein: CASSFRSGQGAYEQYF

J gene: TRBJ1-1
V gene: TRBV7-9
clone size: .
D gene: .
CDR3 DNA: TGTGCCAGCAGCCTGTTACAGCAGAACACTGAAGCTTTCTTT
CDR3 protein: CASSLLQQNTEAFF

J gene: TRBJ1-6
V gene: TRBV5-1
clone size: .
D gene: .
CDR3 DNA: TGCGCCAGCAGCTTCATCAACAATAATTCACCCCTCCACTTT
CDR3 protein: CASSFINNNSPLHF

J gene: TRBJ1-1
V gene: TRBV20-1
clone size: .
D gene: .
CDR3 DNA: TGCAGTGCGAGACAGGTCACTGAAGCTTTCTTT
CDR3 protein: CSARQVTEAFF

J gene: TRBJ2-3
V gene: TRBV19
clone size: .
D gene: .
CDR3 DNA: TGTGCCAGTAGTATGACCAGGGAAGTTGGAGATACGCAGTATTTT
CDR3 protein: CASSMTREVGDTQYF

J gene: TRBJ1-1
V gene: TRBV5-1
clone size: .
D gene: TRBD1
CDR3 DNA: TGCGCCAGCAGCTTCTGGGCAGGGGGCAGTGGGTTGAACACTGAAGCTTTCTTT
CDR3 protein: CASSFWAGGSGLNTEAFF

J gene: TRBJ1-6
V gene: TRBV7-9
clone size: .
D gene: .
CDR3 DNA: TGTGCCAGCAGCTTAGGCGCGGGGGCTGATAATTCACCCCTCCACTTT
CDR3 protein: CASSLGAGADNSPLHF

J gene: TRBJ1-2
V gene: TRBV2
clone size: .
D gene: .
CDR3 DNA: TGTGCCAGCAGTGACACAGGGATTTCTGGCTACACCTTC
CDR3 protein: CASSDTGISGYTF

J gene: TRBJ2-3
V gene: TRBV9
clone size: .
D gene: .
CDR3 DNA: TGTGCCAGCAGCGTAGCCTCGACAGATACGCAGTATTTT
CDR3 protein: CASSVASTDTQYF

J gene: TRBJ2-7
V gene: TRBV4-2
clone size: .
D gene: .
CDR3 DNA: TGTGCCAGCAGCGGGCCCTACGAGCAGTACTTC
CDR3 protein: CASSGPYEQYF

J gene: TRBJ2-3
V gene: TRBV25-1
clone size: once
D gene: TRBD1
CDR3 DNA: TGTGCCAGCAGGGCCACAGGGGACACGCAGTATTTT
CDR3 protein: CASRATGDTQYF

J gene: TRBJ2-2
V gene: TRBV4-2
clone size: .
D gene: .
CDR3 DNA: TGTGCCAGCAGCCAAGAGTCTGGGGAGCTGTTTTTT
CDR3 protein: CASSQESGELFF

J gene: TRBJ1-1
V gene: TRBV27
clone size: .
D gene: .
CDR3 DNA: TGTGCCAGCAGTTATGGGGGCTGGGTCACTGAAGCTTTCTTT
CDR3 protein: CASSYGGWVTEAFF

J gene: TRBJ1-1
V gene: TRBV5-1
clone size: .
D gene: .
CDR3 DNA: TGCGCCAGCAGCTTGGAGGGGGGGGACGCTTTCTTT
CDR3 protein: CASSLEGGDAFF

J gene: TRBJ2-7
V gene: TRBV9
clone size: .
D gene: .
CDR3 DNA: TGTGCCAGCAGCGGCGGGGAAGACTACGAGCAGTACTTC
CDR3 protein: CASSGGEDYEQYF

J gene: TRBJ2-5
V gene: TRBV7-7
clone size: .
D gene: TRBD1
CDR3 DNA: TGTGCTAGCAGCTTAAGGACAACAGGGGAAGAGACCCAGTACTTC
CDR3 protein: CASSLRTTGEETQYF

J gene: TRBJ1-2
V gene: TRBV2
clone size: .
D gene: TRBD1
CDR3 DNA: TGTGCCAGCAGTGCGAGACAGGGGGCGGGGGGCTACACCTTC
CDR3 protein: CASSARQGAGGYTF